This T cell receptor beta chain was found in a study of Tregs in tolerant kidney transplant recipients. Libraries were prepared by immunoSEQ multiplex PCR; TCRdb keeps only in-frame clonotypes and omits some of them. The sample comprises tens of thousands of clones, 95% to 98% of which are singletons, and 0.3% to 0.35% rests with the top ten. This sequence originates from a human donor who received a combined kidney and bone marrow transplant. Sequenced material: Tregs from blood, taken before the transplant.

For the CDR3, the DNA is TGTGCCAGCAGCGATAGGGGACAGGGCCCCTATAGCAATCAGCCCCAGCATTTT. This translates into CASSDRGQGPYSNQPQHF. The V and J genes are TRBV7-3 and TRBJ1-5; TRBD1 aligns across 9 bases. This CDR3 has 18 residues. With V trimmed by 5 bases and J by 0 bases, 11 bases remained unmatched. CDR1 is SGHTA, CDR2 FQGTGA, per germline. The entire variable domain, with the rest obtained from reference TRBV7-3 and TRBJ1-5, is as follows: GAGVSQTPSNKVTEKGKYVELRCDPISGHTALYWYRQSLGQGPEFLIYFQGTGAADDSGLPNDRFFAVRPEGSVSTLKIQRTERGDSAVYLCASSDRGQGPYSNQPQHFGDGTRLSIL.